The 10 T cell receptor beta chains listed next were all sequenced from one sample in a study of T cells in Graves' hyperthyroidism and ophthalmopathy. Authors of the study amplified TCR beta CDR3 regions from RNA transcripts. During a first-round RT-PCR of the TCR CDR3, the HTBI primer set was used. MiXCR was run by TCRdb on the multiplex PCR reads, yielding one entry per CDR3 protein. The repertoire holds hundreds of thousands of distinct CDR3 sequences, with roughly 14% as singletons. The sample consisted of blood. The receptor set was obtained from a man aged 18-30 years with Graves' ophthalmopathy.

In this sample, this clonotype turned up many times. CDR3 sequence reads: CASSQDRTDISYNEQFF. In DNA form, the CDR3 reads TGTGCCAGCAGCCAAGATCGAACGGATATTTCCTACAATGAGCAGTTCTTC. The rearrangement joins TRBV3-1 to TRBJ2-1, with no clear D. Per germline, CDR1 LGHDT and CDR2 YNNKEL (reference sequence). CDR3 length: 17 residues. Trimming left V 0 bases short and J 1 base short, with 13 bases between.

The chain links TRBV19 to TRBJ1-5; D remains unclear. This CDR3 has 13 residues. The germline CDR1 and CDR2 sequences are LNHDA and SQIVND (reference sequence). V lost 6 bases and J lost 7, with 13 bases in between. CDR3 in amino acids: CASSSNREQPQHF. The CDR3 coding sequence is TGTGCCAGTAGCAGCAATAGGGAGCAGCCCCAGCATTTT.

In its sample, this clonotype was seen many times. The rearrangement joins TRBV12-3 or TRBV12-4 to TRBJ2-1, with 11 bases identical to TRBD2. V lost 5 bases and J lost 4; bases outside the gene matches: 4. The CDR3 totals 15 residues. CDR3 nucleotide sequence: TGTGCCAGCAGTAAAGGGACTAGCGGTTACAATGAGCAGTTCTTC. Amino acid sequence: CASSKGTSGYNEQFF.

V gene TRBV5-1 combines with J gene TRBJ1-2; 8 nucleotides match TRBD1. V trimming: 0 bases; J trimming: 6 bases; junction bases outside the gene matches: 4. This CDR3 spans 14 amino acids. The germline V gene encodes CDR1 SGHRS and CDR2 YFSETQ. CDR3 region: CASSLAATGDGYTF. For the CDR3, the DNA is TGCGCCAGCAGCTTGGCCGCGACAGGGGATGGCTACACCTTC.

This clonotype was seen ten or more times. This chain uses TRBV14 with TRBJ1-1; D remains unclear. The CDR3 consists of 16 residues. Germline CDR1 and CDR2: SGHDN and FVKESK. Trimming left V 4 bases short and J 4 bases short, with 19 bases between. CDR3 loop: CASSPVGGQWGTEAFF. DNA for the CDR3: TGTGCCAGCAGCCCCGTGGGAGGCCAGTGGGGCACTGAAGCTTTCTTT.

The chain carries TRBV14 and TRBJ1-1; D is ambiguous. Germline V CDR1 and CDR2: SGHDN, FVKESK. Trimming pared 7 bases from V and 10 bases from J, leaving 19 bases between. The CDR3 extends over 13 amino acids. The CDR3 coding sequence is TGTGCCAGCACCCCCATTGAGGCCAAGGGAGCTTTCTTT. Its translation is CASTPIEAKGAFF.

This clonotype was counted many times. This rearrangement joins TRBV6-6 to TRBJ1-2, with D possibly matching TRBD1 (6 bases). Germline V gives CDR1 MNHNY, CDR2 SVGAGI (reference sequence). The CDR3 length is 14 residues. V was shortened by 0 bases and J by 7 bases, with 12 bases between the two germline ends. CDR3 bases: TGTGCCAGCAGTTACTCAGGGGGGGCGCTTGGCTACACCTTC. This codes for CASSYSGGALGYTF.

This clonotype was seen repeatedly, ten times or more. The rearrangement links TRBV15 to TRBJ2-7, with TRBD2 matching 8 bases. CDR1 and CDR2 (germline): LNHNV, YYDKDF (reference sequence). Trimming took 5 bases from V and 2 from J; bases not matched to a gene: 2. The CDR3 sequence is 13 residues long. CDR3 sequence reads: CATSAGRAYEQYF. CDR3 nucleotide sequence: TGTGCCACCAGCGCCGGGAGGGCCTACGAGCAGTACTTC.

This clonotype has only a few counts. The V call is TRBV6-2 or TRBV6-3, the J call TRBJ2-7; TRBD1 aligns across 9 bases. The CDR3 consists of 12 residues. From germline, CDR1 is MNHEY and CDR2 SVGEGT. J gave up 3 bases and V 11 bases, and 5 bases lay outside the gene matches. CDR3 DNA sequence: TGTGCCCATGGGACAGGGTACTACGAGCAGTACTTC. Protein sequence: CAHGTGYYEQYF.

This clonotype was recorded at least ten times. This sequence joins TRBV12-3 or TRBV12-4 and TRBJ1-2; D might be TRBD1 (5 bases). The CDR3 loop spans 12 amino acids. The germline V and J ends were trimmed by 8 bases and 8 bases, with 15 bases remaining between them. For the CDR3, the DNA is TGTGCCAGCGGATCGACAGCTGGAGGCTACACCTTC. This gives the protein CASGSTAGGYTF.